Listed here is a single TCR beta chain. Its matching antigen is unknown. This sample stems from a study of T cell responses to AZD1222 COVID-19 vaccine. The study, taken as a whole, reports: Two AZD1222 administrations were followed by greater Spike-specific TCR breadth and depth. The study identified only a handful of AZD1222 recipients as seropositive at baseline. All repertoire sampling was performed exclusively after the peak T cell response. In a largely white British group with more females than males, clonal diversity was possibly underestimated.

Germline trimming cut 2 bases from V and 2 bases from J; bases unmatched to any gene: 8. CDR1 is KGHSH and CDR2 is LQKENI in the germline V gene. The CDR3 is 17 amino acids. Here immunoSEQ multiplex PCR was the method, and the copy in TCRdb shows in-frame clones only, minus some. The data show tens of thousands of clones, more than 90% seen once. The clonotype was recovered from an adult in good health. The gene calls are TRBV18 and TRBJ1-4; 7 bases agree with TRBD1. Sequencing was performed on peripheral blood, taken on day 0 of AZD1222 vaccination. CDR3 coding DNA: TGTGCCAGCTCACCAAGAGGGGGCAAGTCTACTAATGAAAAACTGTTTTTT. Translating it yields CASSPRGGKSTNEKLFF.